This TCR beta chain was recovered during a study of beta chain features in type 1 diabetes. In the case of this clone: The antigen is undetermined.

Findings and limits, study-wide: PCR might pick shorter templates more often, in the same way for patients and controls.

Reverse transcribing all isolated RNA meant expressed TCRB transcripts were sequenced. Sequencing was performed with immunoSEQ multiplex PCR; in TCRdb, only in-frame clones are kept and a portion is missing. The repertoire consists of fewer than 250,000 clones, with roughly two thirds occurring once and the leading ten covering almost 0.055%. V lost 5 bases and J lost 4; bases outside the gene matches: 15. CDR1 and CDR2 from the germline V gene are GTSNPN and SVGIG (reference sequence). The CDR3 contains 16 residues. The rearrangement links TRBV30 to TRBJ1-2, with TRBD1 identical over 8 bases. Sequencing input: naive CD4+ T cells from blood. The origin of this receptor is a young man in good health. CDR3 residues: CAWDNGQGYSGYGYTF. The DNA for the CDR3 is TGTGCCTGGGACAACGGACAGGGATACTCTGGCTATGGCTACACCTTC.